This TCR beta chain was recorded in a study of blood T cell repertoires in COVID-19. About the research overall: Acute and convalescent COVID-19 specimens originated in the United States, Italy and Spain. T cells, B-cell-depleted T cells, or PBMCs supplied cDNA or gDNA.

The J segment lost 7 bases and the V segment lost 4 bases, leaving 5 bases of the junction unmatched. Germline CDR1 is SGHRS and CDR2 is YFSETQ. This CDR3 is 14 amino acids long. Per the authors' pipeline: From reference gene primer amplification, estimates of nucleated cell counts were derived. The assay was immunoSEQ multiplex PCR, and TCRdb's table has in-frame clones only and misses some. The D gene and trimming were derived from the DNA, and the V and J assignments and clone size from that table. Among about 67,000 clones listed, 87% were seen once. The sequenced sample consisted of peripheral blood. The receptor comes from a woman older than 75 with acute or convalescent COVID-19. The chain combines TRBV5-1 with TRBJ1-4, with TRBD1 matching 9 bases. As DNA, the CDR3 is TGCGCCAGCAGCATAGACAGGGGGGCTGAAAAACTGTTTTTT. Its translation: CASSIDRGAEKLFF.